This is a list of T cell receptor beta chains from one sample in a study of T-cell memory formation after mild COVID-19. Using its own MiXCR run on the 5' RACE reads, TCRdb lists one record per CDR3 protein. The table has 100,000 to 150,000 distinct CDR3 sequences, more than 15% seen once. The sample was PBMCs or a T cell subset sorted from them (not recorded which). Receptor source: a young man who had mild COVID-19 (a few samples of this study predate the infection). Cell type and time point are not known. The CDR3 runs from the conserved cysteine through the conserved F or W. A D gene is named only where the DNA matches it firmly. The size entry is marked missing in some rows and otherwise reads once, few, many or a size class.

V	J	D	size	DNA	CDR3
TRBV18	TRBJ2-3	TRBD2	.	TGTGCCAGCTCACTTAGCGGGGGGGCCGTGGAAGATACGCAGTATTTT	CASSLSGGAVEDTQYF
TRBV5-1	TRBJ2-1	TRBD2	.	TGCGCCAGCAGCTCCCTGGGAGCGGGGGAGTACAATGAGCAGTTCTTC	CASSSLGAGEYNEQFF
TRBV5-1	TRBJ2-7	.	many	TGCGCCAGCAGCACTGGGGTGTCAGGCGAGCAGTACTTC	CASSTGVSGEQYF
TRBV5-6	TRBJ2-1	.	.	TGTGCCAGCAGCTTGGACAGGGTGAATGAGCAGTTCTTC	CASSLDRVNEQFF
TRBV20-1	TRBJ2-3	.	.	TGCAGTGCTGAGTGGGGGGCAACAGATACGCAGTATTTT	CSAEWGATDTQYF
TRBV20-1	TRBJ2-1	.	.	TGCAGTGCTTCCCCCAATGAGCAGTTCTTC	CSASPNEQFF
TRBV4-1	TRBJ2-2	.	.	TGCGCCAGCAGCCCAAGGTTATCGCAGGATGGCACCGGGGAGCTGTTTTTT	CASSPRLSQDGTGELFF
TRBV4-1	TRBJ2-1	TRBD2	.	TGCGCCAGCAGCCGAAACCGGGGGGACTCCTACAATGAGCAGTTCTTC	CASSRNRGDSYNEQFF
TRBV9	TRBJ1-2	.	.	TGTGCCAGCAGCTCCCGGGACCCCCTTCGGGGCTACACCTTC	CASSSRDPLRGYTF
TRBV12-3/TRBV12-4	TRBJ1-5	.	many	TGTGCCAGCAGGGTTGAAGGACCTTATAGCAATCAGCCCCAGCATTTT	CASRVEGPYSNQPQHF
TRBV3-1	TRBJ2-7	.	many	TGTGCCAGCGGGGGCCAACCCTCCTACGAGCAGTACTTC	CASGGQPSYEQYF
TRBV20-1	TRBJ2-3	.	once	TGCAGTGTGGATAGAAGAGATACGCAGTATTTT	CSVDRRDTQYF
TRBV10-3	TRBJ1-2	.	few	TGTGCCATCAGTGAGGTCAACTATGGCTACACCTTC	CAISEVNYGYTF
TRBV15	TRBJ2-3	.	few	TGTGCCACCAGCAGAGGAGGGGCGCACCTCACAGATACGCAGTATTTT	CATSRGGAHLTDTQYF
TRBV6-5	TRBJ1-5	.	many	TGTGCCAGCAAGCCCCAGGGGCGCCTCATTCAGCCCCAGCATTTT	CASKPQGRLIQPQHF
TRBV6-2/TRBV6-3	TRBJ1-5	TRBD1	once	TGTGCCACCGCTTCTGCGACAGGGGCATCCAATCAGCCCCAGCATTTT	CATASATGASNQPQHF
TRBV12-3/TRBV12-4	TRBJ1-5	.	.	TGTGCCAGCAGAGGACAGAATAATCAGCCCCAGCATTTT	CASRGQNNQPQHF
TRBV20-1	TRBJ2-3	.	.	TGCAGTGCTAGACCACTAGCTAGCACAGATACGCAGTATTTT	CSARPLASTDTQYF
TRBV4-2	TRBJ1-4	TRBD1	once	TGTGCCAGCAGCTCCGCGGACAGGACTAATGAAAAACTGTTTTTT	CASSSADRTNEKLFF
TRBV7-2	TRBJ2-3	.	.	TGTGCCAGCAGCCGCCAATGGGATTATTTAAATACGCAGTATTTT	CASSRQWDYLNTQYF
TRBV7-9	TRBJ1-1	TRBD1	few	TGTGCCAGCAGCGCTCCAGGGGGCCTTAACACTGAAGCTTTCTTT	CASSAPGGLNTEAFF
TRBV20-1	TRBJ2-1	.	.	TGCAGTGCTAACGGGGGATCAAGCTCCTACAATGAGCAGTTCTTC	CSANGGSSSYNEQFF
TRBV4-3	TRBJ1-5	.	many	TGCGCCAGCAGCCAAGATCTTAGCAATCAGCCCCAGCATTTT	CASSQDLSNQPQHF
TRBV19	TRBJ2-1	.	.	TGTGCCAGTGGGGCGACTAGGGAAAGGGATGAGCAGTTCTTC	CASGATRERDEQFF
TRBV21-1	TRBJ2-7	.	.	TGTGCCAGCAGCACTCCCCGGGACAGTAGCTCCTACGAGCAGTACTTC	CASSTPRDSSSYEQYF
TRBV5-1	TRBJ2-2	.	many	TGCGCCAGCAGCTTGAGGAATCACGGGGAGCTGTTTTTT	CASSLRNHGELFF
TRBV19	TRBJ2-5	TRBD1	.	TGTGCCAGTAGTATCGACAGGGAAAAGACCCAGTACTTC	CASSIDREKTQYF
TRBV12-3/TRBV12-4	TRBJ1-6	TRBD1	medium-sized	TGTGCCAGCAGTTTTTTGGGACAGGGAAATTCACCCCTCCACTTT	CASSFLGQGNSPLHF
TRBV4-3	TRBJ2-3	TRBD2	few	TGCGCCAGCAGCCAAGATCGGGATAGCGGGGCAGATACGCAGTATTTT	CASSQDRDSGADTQYF
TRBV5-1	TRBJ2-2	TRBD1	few	TGCGCCAGCAGCCCGGGACAGGGGATGACCGGGGAGCTGTTTTTT	CASSPGQGMTGELFF
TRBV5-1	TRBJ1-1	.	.	TGCGCCAGCAGCGGGACGACAGCGAACACTGAAGCTTTCTTT	CASSGTTANTEAFF
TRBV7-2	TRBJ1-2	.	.	TGTGCCAGCAGCTTAGCTAGGGACTATGGCTACACCTTC	CASSLARDYGYTF
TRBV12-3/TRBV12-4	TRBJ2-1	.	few	TGTGCCAGCAGTTTAGGAGGCGAGTACAATGAGCAGTTCTTC	CASSLGGEYNEQFF
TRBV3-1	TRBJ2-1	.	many	TGTGCCAGCAGCCAAAGACCCGGGCGGAATGAGCAGTTCTTC	CASSQRPGRNEQFF
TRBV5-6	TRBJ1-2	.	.	TGTGCCAGCAGCTACCCCGTCAGGGGCAGGGCTTTTGGCTACACCTTC	CASSYPVRGRAFGYTF
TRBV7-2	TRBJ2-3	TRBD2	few	TGTGCCAGCAGCGGTCGAGGAAGACTAGCGGGGGGGCTGGCAGATACGCAGTATTTT	CASSGRGRLAGGLADTQYF
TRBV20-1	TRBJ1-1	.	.	TGCAGTGCTAGCCCCGCTAGTGGGGCCGCCTATGAAGCTTTCTTT	CSASPASGAAYEAFF
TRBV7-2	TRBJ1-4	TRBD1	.	TGTGCCAGCAGCTCCAGGGGTGGGATGGGACAGAAACTGTTTTTT	CASSSRGGMGQKLFF
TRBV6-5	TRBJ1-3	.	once	TGTGCCAGCATCAAACCTGGAACAAAAGGAAACACCATATATTTT	CASIKPGTKGNTIYF
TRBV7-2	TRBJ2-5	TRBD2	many	TGTGCCAGCAGCGGTCGGACGGGGGGTGTATTGACCCAGTACTTC	CASSGRTGGVLTQYF
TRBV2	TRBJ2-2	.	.	TGTGCCAGCAGTCCGGGACACGCTAACACCGGGGAGCTGTTTTTT	CASSPGHANTGELFF
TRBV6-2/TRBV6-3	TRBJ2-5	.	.	TGTGCCAGCAGTTACCCCGGGGGTAGCGGCCAAGAGACCCAGTACTTC	CASSYPGGSGQETQYF
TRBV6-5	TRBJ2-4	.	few	TGTGCCAGCAGTTTTTTCAGGAACGGCAAAAACATTCAGTACTTC	CASSFFRNGKNIQYF
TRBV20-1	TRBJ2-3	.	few	TGCAGTGCTTCCCCGTCAGGGCCGACAGATACGCAGTATTTT	CSASPSGPTDTQYF
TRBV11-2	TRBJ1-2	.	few	TGTGCCAGCAGCCTGACAGGCGTGGGATATGGCTACACCTTC	CASSLTGVGYGYTF
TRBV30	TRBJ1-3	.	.	TGTGCCTGGAGTGTATCGCGTTTCAGGGCTTGGAGCTCTGGAAACACCATATATTTT	CAWSVSRFRAWSSGNTIYF